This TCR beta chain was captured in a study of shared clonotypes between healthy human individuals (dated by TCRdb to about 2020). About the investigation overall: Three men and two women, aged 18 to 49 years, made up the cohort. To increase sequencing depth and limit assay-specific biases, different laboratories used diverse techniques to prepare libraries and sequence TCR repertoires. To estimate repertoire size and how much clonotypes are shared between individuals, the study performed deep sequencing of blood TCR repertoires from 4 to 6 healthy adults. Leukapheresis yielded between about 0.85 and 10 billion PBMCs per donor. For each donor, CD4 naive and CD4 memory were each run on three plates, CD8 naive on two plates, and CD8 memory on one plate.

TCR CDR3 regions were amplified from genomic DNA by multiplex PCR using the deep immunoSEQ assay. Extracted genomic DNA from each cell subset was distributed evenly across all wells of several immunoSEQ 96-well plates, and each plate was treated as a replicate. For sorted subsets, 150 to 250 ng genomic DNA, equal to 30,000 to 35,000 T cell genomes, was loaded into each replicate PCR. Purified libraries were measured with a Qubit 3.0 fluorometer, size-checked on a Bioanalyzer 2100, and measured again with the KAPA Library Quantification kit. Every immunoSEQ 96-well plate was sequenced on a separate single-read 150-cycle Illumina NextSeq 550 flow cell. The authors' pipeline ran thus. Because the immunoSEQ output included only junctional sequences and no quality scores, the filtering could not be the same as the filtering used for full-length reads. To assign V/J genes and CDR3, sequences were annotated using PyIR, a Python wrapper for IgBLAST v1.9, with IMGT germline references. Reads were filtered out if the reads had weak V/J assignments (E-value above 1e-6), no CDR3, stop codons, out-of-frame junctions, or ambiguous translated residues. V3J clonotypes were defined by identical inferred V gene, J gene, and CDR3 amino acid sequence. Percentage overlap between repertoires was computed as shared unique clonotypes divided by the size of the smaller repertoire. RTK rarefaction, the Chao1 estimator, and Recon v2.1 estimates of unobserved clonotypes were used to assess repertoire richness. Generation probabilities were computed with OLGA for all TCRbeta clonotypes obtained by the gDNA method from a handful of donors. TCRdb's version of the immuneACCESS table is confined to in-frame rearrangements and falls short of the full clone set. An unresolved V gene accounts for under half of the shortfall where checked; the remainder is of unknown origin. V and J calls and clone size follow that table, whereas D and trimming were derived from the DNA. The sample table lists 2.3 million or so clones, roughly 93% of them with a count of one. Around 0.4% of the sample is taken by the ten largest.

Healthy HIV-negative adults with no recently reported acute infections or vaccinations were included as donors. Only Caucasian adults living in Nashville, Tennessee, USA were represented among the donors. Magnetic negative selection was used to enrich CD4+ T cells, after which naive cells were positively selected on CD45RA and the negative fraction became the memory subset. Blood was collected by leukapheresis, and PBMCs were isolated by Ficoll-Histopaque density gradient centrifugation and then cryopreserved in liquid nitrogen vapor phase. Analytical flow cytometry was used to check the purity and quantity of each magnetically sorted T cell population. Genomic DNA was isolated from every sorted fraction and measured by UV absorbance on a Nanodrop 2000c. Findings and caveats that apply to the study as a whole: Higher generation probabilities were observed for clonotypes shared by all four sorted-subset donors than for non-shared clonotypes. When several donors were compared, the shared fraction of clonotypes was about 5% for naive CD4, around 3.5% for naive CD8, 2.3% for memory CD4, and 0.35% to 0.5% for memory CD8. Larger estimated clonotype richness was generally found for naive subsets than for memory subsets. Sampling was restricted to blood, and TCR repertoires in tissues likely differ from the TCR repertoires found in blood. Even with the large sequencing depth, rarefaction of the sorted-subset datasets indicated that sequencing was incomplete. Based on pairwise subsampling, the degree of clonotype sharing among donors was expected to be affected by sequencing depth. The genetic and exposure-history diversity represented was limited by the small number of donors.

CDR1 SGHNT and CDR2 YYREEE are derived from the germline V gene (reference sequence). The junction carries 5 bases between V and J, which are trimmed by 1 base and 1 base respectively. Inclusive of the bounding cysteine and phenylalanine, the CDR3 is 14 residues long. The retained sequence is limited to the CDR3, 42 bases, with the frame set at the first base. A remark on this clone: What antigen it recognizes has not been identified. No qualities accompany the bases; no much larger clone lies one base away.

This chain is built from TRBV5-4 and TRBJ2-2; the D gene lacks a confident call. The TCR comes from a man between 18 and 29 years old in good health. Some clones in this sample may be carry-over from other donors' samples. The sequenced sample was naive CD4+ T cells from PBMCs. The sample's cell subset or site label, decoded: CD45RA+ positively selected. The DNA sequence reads TGTGCCAGCAGCTTGAGACAGAACACCGGGGAGCTGTTTTTT. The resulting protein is CASSLRQNTGELFF.